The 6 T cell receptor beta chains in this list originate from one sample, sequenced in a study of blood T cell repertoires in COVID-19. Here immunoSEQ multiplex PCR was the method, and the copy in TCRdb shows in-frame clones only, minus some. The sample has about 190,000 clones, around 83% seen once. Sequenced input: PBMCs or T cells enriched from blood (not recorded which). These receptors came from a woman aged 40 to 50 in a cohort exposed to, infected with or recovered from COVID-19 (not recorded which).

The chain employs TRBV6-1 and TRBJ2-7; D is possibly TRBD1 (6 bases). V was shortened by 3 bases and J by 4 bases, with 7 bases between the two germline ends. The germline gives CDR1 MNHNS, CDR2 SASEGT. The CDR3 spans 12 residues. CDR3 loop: CASSDRGYEQYF. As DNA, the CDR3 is TGTGCCAGCAGTGACAGGGGATACGAGCAGTACTTC.

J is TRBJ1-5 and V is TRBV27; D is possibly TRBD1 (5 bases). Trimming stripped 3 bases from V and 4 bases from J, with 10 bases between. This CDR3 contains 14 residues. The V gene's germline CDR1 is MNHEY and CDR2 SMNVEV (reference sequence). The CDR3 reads CASSFGGMNQPQHF. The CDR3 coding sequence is TGTGCCAGCAGTTTCGGGGGAATGAATCAGCCCCAGCATTTT.

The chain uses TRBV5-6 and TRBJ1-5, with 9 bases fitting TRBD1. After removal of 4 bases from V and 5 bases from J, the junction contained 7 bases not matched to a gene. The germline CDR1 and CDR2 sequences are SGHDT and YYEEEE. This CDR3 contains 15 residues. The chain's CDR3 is CASSIGTGRHQPQHF. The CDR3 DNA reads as TGTGCCAGCAGCATCGGGACAGGGAGGCATCAGCCCCAGCATTTT.

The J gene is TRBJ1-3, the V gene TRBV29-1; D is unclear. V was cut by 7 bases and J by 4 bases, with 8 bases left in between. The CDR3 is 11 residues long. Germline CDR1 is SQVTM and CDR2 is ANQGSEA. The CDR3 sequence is CSAQQGNTIYF. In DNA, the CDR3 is TGCAGCGCCCAACAGGGAAACACCATATATTTT.

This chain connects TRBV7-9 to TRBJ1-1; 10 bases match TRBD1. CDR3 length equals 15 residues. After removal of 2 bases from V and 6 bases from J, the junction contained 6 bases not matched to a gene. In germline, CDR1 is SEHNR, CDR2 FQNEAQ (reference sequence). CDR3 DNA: TGTGCCAGCAGCTTAACGACAGGGGGCGCCGCTGAAGCTTTCTTT. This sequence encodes CASSLTTGGAAEAFF. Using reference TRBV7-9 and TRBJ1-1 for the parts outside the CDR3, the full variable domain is DTGVSQNPRHKITKRGQNVTFRCDPISEHNRLYWYRQTLGQGPEFLTYFQNEAQLEKSRLLSDRFSAERPKGSFSTLEIQRTEQGDSAMYLCASSLTTGGAAEAFFGQGTRLTVV.

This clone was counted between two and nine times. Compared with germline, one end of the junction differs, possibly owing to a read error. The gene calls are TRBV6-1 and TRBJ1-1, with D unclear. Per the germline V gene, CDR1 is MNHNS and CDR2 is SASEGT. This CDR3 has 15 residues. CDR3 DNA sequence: TGTGCCAGCAGTGAAAATTTCCAGGTCATAAAGAAAGATCTCTTT. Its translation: CASSENFQVIKKDLF.